This paragraph reports one TCR beta chain. The entry originates in a study of beta chain features in type 1 diabetes. V lost 7 bases and J lost 4; bases outside the gene matches: 9. The CDR3 loop spans 15 amino acids. CDR1 and CDR2 from the germline V gene are SGHNT and YYREEE (reference sequence). The authors reverse transcribed all of the isolated RNA, so sequencing captured expressed TCRB transcripts. Using immunoSEQ multiplex PCR, the repertoire was profiled, and TCRdb retains in-frame clones only, with some absent. The sample has over 700,000 clones; 17% are singletons. The chain couples TRBV5-4 to TRBJ2-1; 9 nucleotides line up with TRBD2. Sequencing input: naive CD4+ T cells from blood. This TCR came from a woman aged 18-30 years in good health. In DNA form, the CDR3 reads TGTGCCAGCGCGTCCGGGACTAGCAGTTACAATGAGCAGTTCTTC. Protein product: CASASGTSSYNEQFF. The full variable domain, completed using reference TRBV5-4 and TRBJ2-1, is ETGVTQSPTHLIKTRGQQVTLRCSSQSGHNTVSWYQQALGQGPQFIFQYYREEENGRGNFPPRFSGLQFPNYSSELNVNALELDDSALYLCASASGTSSYNEQFFGPGTRLTVL.